The entry below gives a single T cell receptor (beta chain) sequence along with its context. This sample is part of a study of T-cell memory formation after mild COVID-19. The length of the CDR3 is 16 residues. Germline V lookup: CDR1 SGHVS, CDR2 FQNEAQ. V dropped 3 bases and J dropped 5; count of bases not matched to a gene: 10. TCRdb redid the calling of the 5' RACE reads with MiXCR, one entry per CDR3 protein. The data hold some 300,000 distinct CDR3 sequences, with roughly a fifth observed a single time. Material: PBMCs or a T cell subset sorted from them (not recorded which). The rearrangement uses TRBV7-8 and TRBJ1-1; TRBD1 aligns across 9 bases. This receptor was taken from a man aged 18 to 29 who had mild COVID-19 (a few samples of this study predate the infection). Cell type and time point are not known. In DNA form, the CDR3 reads TGTGCCAGCAGCTTTAACAGGGGGCGCGGGTTGACTGAAGCTTTCTTT. Its translation is CASSFNRGRGLTEAFF.